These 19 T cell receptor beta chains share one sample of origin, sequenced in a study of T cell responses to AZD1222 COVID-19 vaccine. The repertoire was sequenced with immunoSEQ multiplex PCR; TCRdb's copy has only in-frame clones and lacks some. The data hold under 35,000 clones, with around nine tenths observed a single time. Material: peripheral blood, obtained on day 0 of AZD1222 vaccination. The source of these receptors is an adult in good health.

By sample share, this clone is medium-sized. The CDR3 reads CASSQDGTSAYNEQFF. CDR3 nucleotide sequence: TGTGCCAGCAGCCAAGATGGGACTAGCGCCTACAATGAGCAGTTCTTC. This chain connects TRBV4-2 to TRBJ2-1; 10 bases match TRBD2. In germline, CDR1 is LGHNA, CDR2 YNFKEQ. Unmatched junction bases numbered 1, after V lost 0 bases and J lost 2 bases. This CDR3 contains 16 residues.

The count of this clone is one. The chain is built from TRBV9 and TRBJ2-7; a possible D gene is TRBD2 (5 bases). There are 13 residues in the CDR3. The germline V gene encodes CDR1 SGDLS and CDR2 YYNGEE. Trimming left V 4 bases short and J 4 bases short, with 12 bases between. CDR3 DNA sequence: TGTGCCAGCAGCCCCGGGGTGGGGTACGAGCAGTACTTC. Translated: CASSPGVGYEQYF.

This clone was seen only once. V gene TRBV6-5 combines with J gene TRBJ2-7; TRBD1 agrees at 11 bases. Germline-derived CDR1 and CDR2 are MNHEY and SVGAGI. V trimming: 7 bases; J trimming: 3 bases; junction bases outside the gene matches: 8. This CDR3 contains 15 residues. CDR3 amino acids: CASIFTGTGGYEQYF. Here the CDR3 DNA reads TGTGCCAGCATTTTCACCGGGACAGGGGGCTACGAGCAGTACTTC.

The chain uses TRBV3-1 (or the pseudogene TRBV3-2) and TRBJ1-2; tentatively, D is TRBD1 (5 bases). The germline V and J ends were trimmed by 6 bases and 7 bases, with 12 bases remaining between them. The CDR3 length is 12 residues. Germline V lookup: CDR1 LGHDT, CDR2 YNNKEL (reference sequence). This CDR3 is CASSGGSGGYTF. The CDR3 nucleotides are TGTGCCAGCAGTGGGGGGTCGGGTGGCTACACCTTC.

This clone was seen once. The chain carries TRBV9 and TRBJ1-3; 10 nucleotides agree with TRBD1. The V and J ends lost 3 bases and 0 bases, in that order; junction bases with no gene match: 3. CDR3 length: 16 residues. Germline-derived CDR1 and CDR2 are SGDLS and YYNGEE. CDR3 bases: TGTGCCAGCAGCGCCAGGGACAGGGGCTCTGGAAACACCATATATTTT. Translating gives CASSARDRGSGNTIYF.

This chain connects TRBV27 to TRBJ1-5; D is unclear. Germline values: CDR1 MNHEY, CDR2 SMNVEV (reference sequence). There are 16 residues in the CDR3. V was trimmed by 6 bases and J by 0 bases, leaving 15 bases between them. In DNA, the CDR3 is TGTGCCAGCAGATCCACCTGGGCAGGTAGCAATCAGCCCCAGCATTTT. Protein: CASRSTWAGSNQPQHF.

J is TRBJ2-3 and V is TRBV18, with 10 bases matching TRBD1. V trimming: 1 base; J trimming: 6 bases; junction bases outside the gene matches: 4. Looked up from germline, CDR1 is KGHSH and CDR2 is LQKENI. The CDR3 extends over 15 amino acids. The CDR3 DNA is TGTGCCAGCTCACCACAGGGACAGGGGTCCGATACGCAGTATTTT. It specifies CASSPQGQGSDTQYF.

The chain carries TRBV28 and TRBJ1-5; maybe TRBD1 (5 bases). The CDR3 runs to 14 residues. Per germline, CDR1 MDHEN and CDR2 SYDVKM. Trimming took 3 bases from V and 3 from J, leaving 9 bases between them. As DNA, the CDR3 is TGTGCCAGCAGTTTCCCGGGGGTCAATCAGCCCCAGCATTTT. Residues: CASSFPGVNQPQHF. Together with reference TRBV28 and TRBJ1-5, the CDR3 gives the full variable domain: DVKVTQSSRYLVKRTGEKVFLECVQDMDHENMFWYRQDPGLGLRLIYFSYDVKMKEKGDIPEGYSVSREKKERFSLILESASTNQTSMYLCASSFPGVNQPQHFGDGTRLSIL.

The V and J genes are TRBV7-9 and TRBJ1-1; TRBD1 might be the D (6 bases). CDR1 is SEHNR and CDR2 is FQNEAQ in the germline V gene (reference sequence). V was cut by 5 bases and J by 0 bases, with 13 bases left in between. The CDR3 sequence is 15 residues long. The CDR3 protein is CASSPKDRLNTEAFF. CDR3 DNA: TGTGCCAGCAGCCCCAAGGACAGACTGAACACTGAAGCTTTCTTT.

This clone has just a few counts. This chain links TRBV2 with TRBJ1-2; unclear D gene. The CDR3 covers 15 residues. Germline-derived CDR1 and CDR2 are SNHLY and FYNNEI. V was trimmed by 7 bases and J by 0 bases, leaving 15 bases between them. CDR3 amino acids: CASTISWAANYGYTF. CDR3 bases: TGTGCCAGCACTATAAGCTGGGCAGCTAACTATGGCTACACCTTC. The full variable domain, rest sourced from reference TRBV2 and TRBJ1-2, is EPEVTQTPSHQVTQMGQEVILRCVPISNHLYFYWYRQILGQKVEFLVSFYNNEISEKSEIFDDQFSVERPDGSNFTLKIRSTKLEDSAMYFCASTISWAANYGYTFGSGTRLTVV.

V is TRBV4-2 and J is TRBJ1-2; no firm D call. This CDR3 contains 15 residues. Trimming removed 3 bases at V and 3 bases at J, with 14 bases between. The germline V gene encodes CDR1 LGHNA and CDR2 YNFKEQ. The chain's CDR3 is CASSQDRYGDYGYTF. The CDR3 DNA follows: TGTGCCAGCAGCCAGGACCGCTACGGGGACTATGGCTACACCTTC.

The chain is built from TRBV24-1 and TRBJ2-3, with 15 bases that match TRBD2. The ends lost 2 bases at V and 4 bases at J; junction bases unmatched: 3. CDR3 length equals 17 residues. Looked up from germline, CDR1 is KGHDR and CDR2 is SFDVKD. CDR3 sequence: CATSDSGLAGGSDTQYF. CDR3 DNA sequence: TGTGCCACCAGTGATTCGGGACTAGCGGGAGGATCAGATACGCAGTATTTT.

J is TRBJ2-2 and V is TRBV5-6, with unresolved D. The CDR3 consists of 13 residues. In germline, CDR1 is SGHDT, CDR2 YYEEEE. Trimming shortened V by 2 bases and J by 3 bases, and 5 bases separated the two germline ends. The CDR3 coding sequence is TGTGCCAGCAGCTTTGAGGACACCGGGGAGCTGTTTTTT. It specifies CASSFEDTGELFF.

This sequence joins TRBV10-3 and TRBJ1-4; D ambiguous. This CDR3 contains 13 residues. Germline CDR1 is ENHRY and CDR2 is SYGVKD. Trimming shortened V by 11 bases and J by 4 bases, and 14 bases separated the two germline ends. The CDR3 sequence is CALRAEGNEKLFF. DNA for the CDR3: TGTGCCCTCCGGGCGGAGGGTAATGAAAAACTGTTTTTT.

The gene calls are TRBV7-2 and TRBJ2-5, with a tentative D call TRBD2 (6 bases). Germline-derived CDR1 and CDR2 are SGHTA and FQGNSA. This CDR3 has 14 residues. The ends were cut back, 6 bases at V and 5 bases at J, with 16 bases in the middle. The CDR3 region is CASSFRTTKETQYF. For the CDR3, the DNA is TGTGCCAGCAGTTTTAGGACTACCAAGGAGACCCAGTACTTC.

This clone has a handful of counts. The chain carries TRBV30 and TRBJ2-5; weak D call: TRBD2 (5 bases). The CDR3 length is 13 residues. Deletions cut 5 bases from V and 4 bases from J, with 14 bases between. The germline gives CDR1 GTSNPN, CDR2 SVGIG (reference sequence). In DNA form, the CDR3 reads TGTGCCTGGTCGGTGCGGCGGGCAGAGACCCAGTACTTC. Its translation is CAWSVRRAETQYF.

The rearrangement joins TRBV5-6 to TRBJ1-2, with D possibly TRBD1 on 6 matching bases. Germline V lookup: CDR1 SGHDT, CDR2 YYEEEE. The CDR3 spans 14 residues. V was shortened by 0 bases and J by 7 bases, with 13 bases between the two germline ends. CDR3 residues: CASSLGTGLGGYTF. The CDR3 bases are TGTGCCAGCAGCTTGGGTACAGGGCTCGGTGGCTACACCTTC.

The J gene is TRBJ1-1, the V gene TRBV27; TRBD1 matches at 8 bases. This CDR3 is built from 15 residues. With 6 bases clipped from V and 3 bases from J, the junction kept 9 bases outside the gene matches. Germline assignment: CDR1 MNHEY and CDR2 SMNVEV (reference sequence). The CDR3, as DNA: TGTGCCAGCAGCCGAATTCAGGGGGCTGACACTGAAGCTTTCTTT. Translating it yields CASSRIQGADTEAFF.

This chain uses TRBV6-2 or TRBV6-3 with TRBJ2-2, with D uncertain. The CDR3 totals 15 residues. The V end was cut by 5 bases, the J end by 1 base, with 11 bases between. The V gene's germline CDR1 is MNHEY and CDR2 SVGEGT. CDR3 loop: CASSGRSRNTGELFF. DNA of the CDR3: TGTGCCAGCAGTGGCCGGAGTAGGAACACCGGGGAGCTGTTTTTT.